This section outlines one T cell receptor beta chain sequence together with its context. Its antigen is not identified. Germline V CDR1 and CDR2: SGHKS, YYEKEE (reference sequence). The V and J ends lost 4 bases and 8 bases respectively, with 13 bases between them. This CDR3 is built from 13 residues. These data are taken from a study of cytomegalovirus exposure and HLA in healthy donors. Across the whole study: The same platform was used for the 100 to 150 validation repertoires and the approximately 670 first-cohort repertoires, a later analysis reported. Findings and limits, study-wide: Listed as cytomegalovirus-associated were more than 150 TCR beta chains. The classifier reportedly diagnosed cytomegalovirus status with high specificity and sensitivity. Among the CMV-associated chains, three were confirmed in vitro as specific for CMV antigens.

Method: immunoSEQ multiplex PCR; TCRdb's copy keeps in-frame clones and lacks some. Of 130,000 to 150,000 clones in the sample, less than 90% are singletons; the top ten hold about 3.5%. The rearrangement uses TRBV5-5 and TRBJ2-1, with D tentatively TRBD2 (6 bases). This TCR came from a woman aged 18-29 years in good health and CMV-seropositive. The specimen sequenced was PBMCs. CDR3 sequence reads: CASSAGPMDEQFF. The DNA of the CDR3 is TGTGCCAGCAGCGCGGGACCTATGGATGAGCAGTTCTTC.